This T cell receptor (beta chain) is drawn from a study of cytomegalovirus exposure and HLA in healthy donors (dated by TCRdb to 2017 to 2019). Background for the entire study: An earlier analysis of under 600 of the donors reported roughly 300 Gb of sequence data and more than 90 million unique TCR beta sequences from 190 million or so T cells. An early release covering roughly 640 HLA-typed donors comprised 250 to 350 gigabases of sequencing data and 85 million to 100 million unique TCR sequences. Of the 350 to 450 genotyped donors, about 80% fell in the genetic ancestry cluster associated with self-reported Caucasian donors. The aim of the study was to test whether cataloging public T cell receptors could identify signatures of past pathogen exposure. The study used immunosequencing to profile the T cell repertoires of approximately 650 subjects and linked those repertoires to cytomegalovirus serostatus. A separate validation cohort of 90 to 150 different subjects was used in addition to the approximately 700-subject first cohort. To predict cytomegalovirus infection status, the study brought together high-throughput TCR immunosequencing, statistical association of individual TCRs with disease status, and machine learning. A later analysis re-analyzed previously published TCR beta repertoires from hundreds of donors and added high-resolution HLA genotyping to study TCR occurrence patterns. In the later analysis, no new phenotypic data were used to find candidate immune exposures; instead, reliance was placed on TCR beta sequences and their occurrence across donors. To decide whether each TCR beta V gene segment behaved as functional or pseudogenic, an earlier analysis of some 570 of the donors relied on high-throughput TCR beta sequencing. Donor age, sex, ethnicity and CMV serostatus were collected together with the repertoire data. In a later genetic analysis, genome-wide SNP genotypes for about 55% of the roughly 670 donors were used, and that subset was treated as a discovery cohort. All discovery cohort repertoires had been generated on a single sequencing platform. HLA typing covered class I and class II loci at four-digit resolution. Typing coverage varied by locus: about 620-630 donors for A, B, C, DRB1 and DQB1; approximately 560 for DQA1; 600 to 610 for DPA1; roughly 470 for DPB1. Five DR-DQ haplotypes were treated as single units for association and clustering because of strong linkage in the cohort. On average, around 230,000 unique TCR beta nucleotide sequences were sequenced per donor among a few hundred genotyped donors of the cohort, with roughly a sixth of those sequences being non-productive. What the research found in general, with its limitations: Sequencing depth was assumed to be roughly uniform across donors in the presence/absence analyses, though that assumption may not hold. According to a later analysis, parvovirus B19, influenza, CMV and Epstein-Barr virus appeared linked to several top co-occurrence clusters. Some IMGT-functional V segments, including TRBV6-2 and TRBV6-3, could not be distinguished by the 87-base-pair reads and were therefore excluded. Broadly in line with IMGT annotations, most TCR beta V segments showed up in productive rearrangements about 87% or about 30% of the time in an earlier analysis of about 500 of the donors. A few of the identified cytomegalovirus-associated TCR beta chains were confirmed in vitro to be specific for cytomegalovirus antigens. Immune exposure information for the cohort was limited to CMV serostatus. Because some donors lacked HLA typing at each locus, the association tests relied only on the typed subset. Compared with equally common non-associated chains, HLA-associated TCR beta chains in a later analysis were more clonally expanded and had lower generation probabilities. A further reported finding was that TCR beta sequences accurately predicted the HLA-A and HLA-B alleles for most subjects in the first cohort. When HLA alleles, especially DR and DQ, strongly co-occurred, TCR associations were difficult to assign to individual alleles. According to the authors, the approach could potentially be generalized to other disease states and immunological phenotypes. A group of highly shared sequence variants was considered likely to be a technical artifact of the sequencing pipeline. Over 15 rarely observed V segments, including chromosome 9 orphons, were excluded from the earlier analysis of several hundred of the donors because counts were too low. A later analysis associated 17,000 or so TCR beta sequences with specific HLA alleles at a false discovery rate of 0.05. The study listed 150 to 200 TCR beta chains as associated with cytomegalovirus. In this cohort, only TCR beta chains were sequenced, and detectable features were limited by the absence of alpha or paired-chain data. In a later analysis, TCR association rates were found to vary across HLA loci, with the most associated TCRs seen for DRB1 alleles and the fewest for HLA-C alleles. Linkage disequilibrium might explain the correlated functional status among segregating V segments, but an unknown experimental factor could not be excluded. According to a later analysis, most CMV-associated TCR beta chains appeared to be HLA-restricted, and the HLA associations seemed to be driven largely by CMV exposure. The classifier was reported to diagnose cytomegalovirus status with high specificity and sensitivity in both the original cohort and the validation cohort. Across donors, most TCR sequences were observed very rarely, whereas some public TCRs were present in many individuals. A later genetic analysis associated a missense DCLRE1C variant with V-gene and J-gene trimming of TCR beta chains, and an independent cohort replicated the association. According to a later genetic analysis, donors in an Asian-associated ancestry cluster had fewer N-insertions in productive TCRs than the approximately 700-donor mean.

As concerns this clone: There is no known antigen for this receptor. The record has no base qualities; no much larger clone is one base away.

The germline V gene gives CDR1 as SGDLS and CDR2 as YYNGEE. The cysteine opens and the phenylalanine closes a CDR3 of 16 amino acids. The entry retains the CDR3 DNA only, 48 bases that are in frame from base 1. V is pared back by 3 bases and J by 0 bases, with 15 bases lying between the germline termini. To prepare the library, the immunoSEQ multiplex PCR assay was applied. For the multiplex PCR, a mixture combining 60 forward primers for TCR Vbeta segments and 13 reverse primers for TCR Jbeta segments was used. The CDR3 region of rearranged TCR beta genes was amplified from genomic DNA by a multiplex PCR assay. Amplified TCR beta libraries were sequenced as 87-base-pair reads on the Illumina HiSeq System. In the original analysis: Across the 640 or so repertoires, a later analysis counted approximately 83 million unique TCR beta chains, 8.5 million to 12 million of which were shared by at least two donors. To remove PCR and sequencing errors, raw reads were error-corrected and collapsed into unique sequences using a nearest-neighbor algorithm that merged closely related sequences. To assign V, D and J gene segments, CDR3 sequences were aligned to IMGT reference sequences. For a sequence to be retained, a match of at least six nucleotides was required to both a V gene segment and a J gene segment. A rearrangement counted as productive if the CDR3 had no stop codons and remained in frame with V and J, and every other rearrangement counted as non-productive. CDR3 was defined according to IMGT convention as the region running from the second conserved V-encoded cysteine to the conserved J-encoded phenylalanine. The earlier analysis of roughly 590 of the donors excluded any sequence lacking an unambiguous match to a single V gene segment. In an earlier analysis of almost 600 of the donors, a V segment was called functional when productive rearrangements were above 56.7%, and segregating when the standard deviation between donors exceeded 5%. A statistical classification framework was built for diagnosing cytomegalovirus status from the catalog of TCR beta chain sequences. A later analysis assigned V and J genes by comparing TCR nucleotide sequences with IMGT/GENE-DB human TR gene sequences. The TCRdist pipeline was used in a later analysis to assign CDR3 sequences and most-parsimonious VDJ recombination scenarios. In a later analysis, each TCR beta chain was defined by its CDR3 amino acid sequence together with its V-gene family, and reads lacking a unique V-gene family were excluded. As a way to deal with suspected cross-contamination and a sequencing artifact, a later analysis dropped roughly 600 nucleotide sequences that were highly shared and had low generation probability. For each public chain, a later analysis derived a clonal expansion index from normalized ranks of inferred template counts within each repertoire. In a later analysis, generation probabilities were computed with a VDJ recombination model fitted to out-of-frame rearrangements, and the resulting probabilities were checked against IGoR. A later analysis scored TCR-TCR, TCR-HLA and TCR-CMV co-occurrence with hypergeometric tests, applying a repertoire-size bias correction to TCR pairs. In a later analysis, false discovery rates were estimated by permuting HLA or CMV assignments 20 times. In a later analysis, co-occurring TCRs were grouped using DBSCAN, with TCRdist sequence similarity added in when clustering inside HLA-allele-positive subsets. Repertoires with fewer than 30,000 or more than 120,000 public chains were left out of co-occurrence clustering, as were a handful of repertoires with anomalous nucleotide sharing. TCRdb limited this immuneACCESS table to in-frame rearrangements with V and J called. A share of clones is missing; checked studies link under half to unresolved V genes, and the rest is unexplained. That table is the source of V, J and clone size, and D and trimming were worked out from the DNA. The sample table contains 85,000 to 100,000 clones; only one count was recorded for roughly 80% of them. Under 8% of the sample goes to the ten largest clones.

The cohort consisted of approximately 670 healthy bone marrow donors. At the time of sampling, every cohort member was nominally healthy, though immune exposures that went unrecorded were likely present. The donor tested CMV seropositive and was one of the 289 seropositive cohort members. Every donor gave a peripheral blood sample, and the peripheral blood mononuclear cells from that sample were used for TCR beta sequencing. Genomic DNA was extracted from the blood cell samples with the Qiagen DNeasy Blood Extraction Kit. Recombination linked TRBV9 to TRBJ2-5, and perhaps TRBD1 as D gene, on 5 matching bases. The sequencing input was PBMCs. This receptor was identified in a man in his fifties or sixties in good health and CMV-seropositive. The CDR3 here reads CASSAAWGSYQETQYF. The nucleotide sequence reads TGTGCCAGCAGCGCCGCTTGGGGCTCCTACCAAGAGACCCAGTACTTC.